The T cell receptor (beta chain) under discussion was sequenced for a study of shared clonotypes between healthy human individuals. On the study more broadly: Plates per donor: three CD4 naive, three CD4 memory, two CD8 naive, one CD8 memory.

CD45RO-negative, CCR7-positively selected cells formed the naive CD8 fraction, excluding terminally differentiated effector memory CD45RA+ cells. Each of the donors was a healthy adult who was HIV-negative and had not had a recent acute infection or vaccination. Remarks on this clone: The antigen is not known.

General observations from the study: Generation probabilities of non-shared clonotypes were lower (relative to those shared by all four donors). What naive subsets generally showed was a larger estimated richness than memory subsets showed.

Sequenced by immunoSEQ multiplex PCR; TCRdb stores in-frame clones only, minus some. This sample has about 1,800,000 clones, with 85% to 95% found just once. This receptor was obtained from a man aged 18 to 30 in good health. Specimen: naive CD8+ T cells sorted from blood.

Here the CDR3 DNA reads TGTGCCAGCAGCATCTGGACAGGGGGGGAGACCCAGTACTTC. Protein: CASSIWTGGETQYF. V is TRBV5-4 and J is TRBJ2-5; 10 bases align to TRBD1. Germline V CDR1 and CDR2: SGHNT, YYREEE (reference sequence). V shed 4 bases and J 5 bases; nucleotides not matched to a gene: 5. The CDR3 extends over 14 amino acids.